Each of the 19 T cell receptor beta chains below was sequenced from the same sample in a study of beta chain features in type 1 diabetes. cDNA synthesis used the whole RNA isolate, giving expressed TCRB sequences. The repertoire was sequenced with immunoSEQ multiplex PCR; TCRdb's copy has only in-frame clones and lacks some. The sample lists about 150,000 clones, around 10% occurring once. The specimen was central memory CD4+ T cells from blood. The source of these receptors is a man younger than 35 in good health.

In the case of this clone: A much larger clone lies a single base off, so this may be a read error. Other DNA sequences in the sample encode the same CDR3. This sequence joins TRBV5-1 and TRBJ2-7, with TRBD2 matching 11 bases. Germline V lookup: CDR1 SGHRS, CDR2 YFSETQ. The J segment lost 3 bases and the V segment lost 4 bases, leaving 3 bases of the junction unmatched. The CDR3 has 14 amino acids. The CDR3 coding sequence is TGCGCCAGCAGCCCAGGGACTAGCGGCTACGAGCAGTACTTC. It translates to CASSPGTSGYEQYF.

Only a few counts were recorded for this clone. The chain employs TRBV14 and TRBJ1-1; possibly TRBD1 for D (6 bases). V was shortened by 2 bases and J by 6 bases, with 16 bases between the two germline ends. The CDR3 covers 15 residues. Looked up from germline, CDR1 is SGHDN and CDR2 is FVKESK. The CDR3 reads CASSQFIQGLPEAFF. In DNA, the CDR3 is TGTGCCAGCAGCCAATTCATTCAGGGGCTCCCTGAAGCTTTCTTT. The full variable domain, completed using reference TRBV14 and TRBJ1-1, is EAGVTQFPSHSVIEKGQTVTLRCDPISGHDNLYWYRRVMGKEIKFLLHFVKESKQDESGMPNNRFLAERTGGTYSTLKVQPAELEDSGVYFCASSQFIQGLPEAFFGQGTRLTVV.

In its sample, this clone was seen many times. The same CDR3 arises from other DNA sequences in this sample as well. This chain joins TRBV27 and TRBJ2-5, with D tentatively TRBD1 (6 bases). Germline V gene sequence: CDR1 MNHEY, CDR2 SMNVEV (reference sequence). The length of the CDR3 is 15 residues. V was shortened by 5 bases and J by 1 base, with 14 bases between the two germline ends. The CDR3 DNA follows: TGTGCCAGCAGTCTCCGTGGGGGCAGCCAAGAGACCCAGTACTTC. This encodes CASSLRGGSQETQYF.

This clone occurred many times. The gene calls are TRBV4-3 and TRBJ2-3; D not certain. The CDR3 spans 9 residues. CDR1 and CDR2 (germline): LGHNA, YSLEER. V lost 11 bases to trimming and J lost 4 bases, with 4 bases between them. CDR3 coding DNA: TGCGCCCGTGCAGATACGCAGTATTTT. Translated: CARADTQYF.

This clone was picked up a small number of times. This chain joins TRBV19 and TRBJ2-5; maybe TRBD2 (5 bases). Deletions cut 10 bases from V and 5 bases from J, with 20 bases between. From germline, CDR1 is LNHDA and CDR2 SQIVND (reference sequence). The CDR3 consists of 14 residues. The CDR3 region is CATSRLLGVETQYF. CDR3 in DNA: TGTGCCACAAGTCGACTACTAGGTGTCGAGACCCAGTACTTC.

The chain couples TRBV6-1 to TRBJ1-1; TRBD1 aligns across 11 bases. This CDR3 has 14 residues. CDR1 MNHNS and CDR2 SASEGT come from the germline V gene. J was trimmed by 2 bases and V by 6 bases; bases with no gene match: 2. The CDR3 nucleotides read TGTGCCAGCAGGGGGACAGGGGGAAACACTGAAGCTTTCTTT. As protein: CASRGTGGNTEAFF.

V is TRBV19 and J is TRBJ2-1; 9 bases align to TRBD1. CDR1 LNHDA and CDR2 SQIVND come from the germline V gene (reference sequence). This CDR3 comprises 14 residues. Trimming at V came to 5 bases and at J to 10 bases, leaving 9 bases not matched to a gene. CDR3 in amino acids: CASSAGQGSGEQFF. As DNA, the CDR3 is TGTGCCAGTAGTGCCGGACAGGGGAGCGGGGAGCAGTTCTTC.

The chain couples TRBV4-1 to TRBJ2-3; possible D gene TRBD1, 6 bases. Germline CDR1 is MGHRA and CDR2 is YSYEKL. The CDR3 length is 16 residues. V was cut by 6 bases and J by 1 base, with 17 bases left in between. In DNA form, the CDR3 reads TGCGCCAGCAGTCGTACGTCAGGGGTTCGCACAGATACGCAGTATTTT. Its translation: CASSRTSGVRTDTQYF.

For the CDR3, the DNA is TGCAGCGCCTACGGGACAGAGAACACTGAAGCTTTCTTT. Translation: CSAYGTENTEAFF. This chain uses TRBV29-1 with TRBJ1-1; 7 nucleotides agree with TRBD1. Germline V gives CDR1 SQVTM, CDR2 ANQGSEA. The CDR3 has 13 amino acids. V trimming: 7 bases; J trimming: 1 base; junction bases outside the gene matches: 6.

The chain carries TRBV18 and TRBJ2-7; no reliable D call. Trimming stripped 2 bases from V and 2 bases from J, with 13 bases between. The CDR3 runs 15 residues. Germline lookup yields CDR1 KGHSH and CDR2 LQKENI. The CDR3 sequence is CASSPGSGTAYEQYF. The CDR3 DNA follows: TGTGCCAGCTCACCAGGTTCGGGCACCGCCTACGAGCAGTACTTC.

A few counts support this clone. This chain uses TRBV4-2 with TRBJ1-1, with D possibly being TRBD1 (5 bases). The CDR3 covers 15 residues. Germline assignment: CDR1 LGHNA and CDR2 YNFKEQ. V was shortened by 0 bases and J by 3 bases, with 11 bases between the two germline ends. The CDR3 nucleotides read TGTGCCAGCAGCCAAGATGTCAGGGAGGACACTGAAGCTTTCTTT. This sequence encodes CASSQDVREDTEAFF.

This clone was counted a few times. This rearrangement joins TRBV29-1 to TRBJ2-1; no reliable D call. Germline CDR1 SQVTM, CDR2 ANQGSEA. The CDR3 has 9 residues. The V and J ends lost 6 bases and 5 bases respectively, with 2 bases between them. This CDR3 reads CSVNNEQFF. In nucleotides, the CDR3 is TGCAGCGTCAACAATGAGCAGTTCTTC.

The rearrangement uses TRBV7-2 and TRBJ1-5, with a possible D match to TRBD1 (5 bases). Germline CDR1 and CDR2: SGHTA and FQGNSA. The CDR3 contains 14 residues. The V end was cut by 0 bases, the J end by 6 bases, with 9 bases between. The CDR3 loop reads CASSLASDSQPQHF. The CDR3 DNA reads TGTGCCAGCAGCTTAGCGTCAGACAGTCAGCCCCAGCATTTT.

The chain has TRBV5-4 and TRBJ2-3; D not resolved. CDR3 length equals 12 residues. V was trimmed by 1 base and J by 2 bases, leaving 2 bases between them. Germline V lookup: CDR1 SGHNT, CDR2 YYREEE (reference sequence). In DNA, the CDR3 is TGTGCCAGCAGCTTGCTCACAGATACGCAGTATTTT. Its protein product is CASSLLTDTQYF.

The chain combines TRBV5-1 with TRBJ2-7; a possible D gene is TRBD1 (5 bases). CDR3 size: 15 residues. V shed 0 bases and J shed 3 bases, with 13 bases lying between them. CDR1 is SGHRS and CDR2 is YFSETQ in the germline V gene. The CDR3 region is CASSLDAAGNYEQYF. In DNA, the CDR3 is TGCGCCAGCAGCTTGGATGCGGCAGGGAACTACGAGCAGTACTTC.

This clone was observed a handful of times. The V call is TRBV7-7, the J call TRBJ2-5; 7 nucleotides agree with TRBD2. This CDR3 region has 15 residues. Germline CDR1 is SSHAT and CDR2 is FNYEAQ (reference sequence). V was clipped by 1 base and J by 5 bases; unmatched bases: 7. The CDR3 region is CASSLGREGLETQYF. The CDR3 bases are TGTGCCAGCAGCTTAGGGAGGGAGGGCCTGGAGACCCAGTACTTC.

The chain employs TRBV4-2 and TRBJ2-4; 8 nucleotides match TRBD2. CDR1 LGHNA and CDR2 YNFKEQ come from the germline V gene. The CDR3 sequence is 19 residues long. Unmatched junction bases numbered 10, after V lost 0 bases and J lost 0 bases. CDR3 coding DNA: TGTGCCAGCAGCCAAGAAGGAGCGGGAGTCTTCTTAGCCAAAAACATTCAGTACTTC. Translating it yields CASSQEGAGVFLAKNIQYF.

This clone came up many times. The genes are TRBV6-5 and TRBJ2-3; D not certain. V was cut by 6 bases and J by 6 bases, with 7 bases left in between. The CDR3 is 11 amino acids. Germline CDR1 is MNHEY and CDR2 is SVGAGI. The CDR3 loop is CASSNGDTQYF. The CDR3, as DNA: TGTGCCAGCAGCAACGGGGATACGCAGTATTTT.

The table lists this clone with a few counts. The chain carries TRBV29-1 and TRBJ1-3; maybe TRBD1 (5 bases). CDR3 length equals 14 residues. CDR1 is SQVTM, CDR2 ANQGSEA, per germline. The V and J ends lost 1 base and 0 bases respectively, with 7 bases between them. CDR3 bases: TGCAGCGTTGAAGGAGGGGTCTCTGGAAACACCATATATTTT. Residues: CSVEGGVSGNTIYF. Together with reference TRBV29-1 and TRBJ1-3, the CDR3 gives the full variable domain: SAVISQKPSRDICQRGTSLTIQCQVDSQVTMMFWYRQQPGQSLTLIATANQGSEATYESGFVIDKFPISRPNLTFSTLTVSNMSPEDSSIYLCSVEGGVSGNTIYFGEGSWLTVV.